This is a list of T cell receptor beta chains from one sample in a study of blood T cell repertoires in COVID-19. Only in-frame clones appear in the TCRdb table, and some are missing; sequencing was by immunoSEQ multiplex PCR. Among approximately 250,000 clones listed, 82% were seen once. The sample comprised PBMCs or T cells enriched from blood (not recorded which). The source is a man aged 40-55 years who had recovered from COVID-19. The CDR3 runs from the conserved cysteine through the conserved F or W. Fields, in order: V gene, clone size, J gene, CDR3 length, D gene, CDR3 DNA, CDR3 protein. The D gene is left open where the match is weak. Clone size is shown for a subset of rows, as once, few, many or a class of expanded clone.

V gene: TRBV5-4; clone size: .; J gene: TRBJ1-3; CDR3 length: 15; D gene: .; CDR3 DNA: TGTGCCAGCAGCTCGAGGGGGGGCTCTGGAAACACCATATATTTT; CDR3 protein: CASSSRGGSGNTIYF
V gene: TRBV6-5; clone size: many; J gene: TRBJ2-7; CDR3 length: 11; D gene: .; CDR3 DNA: TGTGCCAGCAGTACTATCACCGAGCAGTACTTC; CDR3 protein: CASSTITEQYF
V gene: TRBV13; clone size: few; J gene: TRBJ1-4; CDR3 length: 16; D gene: .; CDR3 DNA: TGTGCCAGCAGCTTAAGTGGAGGATCGGGAGGGTCAAAACTGTTTTTT; CDR3 protein: CASSLSGGSGGSKLFF
V gene: TRBV5-1; clone size: .; J gene: TRBJ2-1; CDR3 length: 14; D gene: .; CDR3 DNA: TGCGCCAGCAGCTTGGCTACTACATTCAATGAGCAGTTCTTC; CDR3 protein: CASSLATTFNEQFF
V gene: TRBV10-3; clone size: .; J gene: TRBJ2-5; CDR3 length: 15; D gene: .; CDR3 DNA: TGTGCCAGCAACGGACCATCAGACAGGTCAGAGACCCAGTACTTC; CDR3 protein: CASNGPSDRSETQYF
V gene: TRBV10-3; clone size: .; J gene: TRBJ2-1; CDR3 length: 13; D gene: .; CDR3 DNA: TGTGCCATCAGGGGGGGAGTGGGCAATGAGCAGTTCTTC; CDR3 protein: CAIRGGVGNEQFF
V gene: TRBV3-1/TRBV3-2; clone size: .; J gene: TRBJ2-1; CDR3 length: 13; D gene: .; CDR3 DNA: TGTGCCAGCAGCCAGCGGGACTCCAATGAGCAGTTCTTC; CDR3 protein: CASSQRDSNEQFF
V gene: TRBV3-1/TRBV3-2; clone size: .; J gene: TRBJ1-2; CDR3 length: 14; D gene: .; CDR3 DNA: TGTGCCAGCAGCCTGGCTGCAGGGGAGATGGGCTACACCTTC; CDR3 protein: CASSLAAGEMGYTF
V gene: TRBV12-3/TRBV12-4; clone size: .; J gene: TRBJ2-1; CDR3 length: 13; D gene: .; CDR3 DNA: TGTGCCAGCAGTCGGGGCTCCTACAATGAGCAGTTCTTC; CDR3 protein: CASSRGSYNEQFF
V gene: TRBV12-3/TRBV12-4; clone size: .; J gene: TRBJ1-2; CDR3 length: 13; D gene: TRBD1; CDR3 DNA: TGTGCCAGCAGCCCGGGACAGGGAAGGGGCTACACCTTC; CDR3 protein: CASSPGQGRGYTF
V gene: TRBV5-1; clone size: .; J gene: TRBJ1-1; CDR3 length: 14; D gene: TRBD1; CDR3 DNA: TGCGCCAGCAGCTTGGGGACAGGGGGAACTGAAGCTTTCTTT; CDR3 protein: CASSLGTGGTEAFF
V gene: TRBV7-3; clone size: .; J gene: TRBJ2-5; CDR3 length: 13; D gene: TRBD2; CDR3 DNA: TGTGCCAGCAGCTTACGCGGGAGTGAGACCCAGTACTTC; CDR3 protein: CASSLRGSETQYF
V gene: TRBV13; clone size: .; J gene: TRBJ2-2; CDR3 length: 11; D gene: .; CDR3 DNA: TGTGCCAGCAGTCAGGCAGGGGAGCTGTTTTTT; CDR3 protein: CASSQAGELFF